One sample yielded the 31 T cell receptor beta chains listed below, sequenced in a study of blood T cell repertoires in COVID-19. The protocol was immunoSEQ multiplex PCR, while the TCRdb copy is restricted to in-frame clones and leaves out a portion. This table has 470,000 or so clones, around 85% appearing once. Sequenced sample: peripheral blood. The receptor source for this set is a human donor in a cohort sampled during active COVID-19.

The rearrangement uses TRBV19 and TRBJ2-3, with TRBD1 identical over 9 bases. From germline, CDR1 is LNHDA and CDR2 SQIVND (reference sequence). This CDR3 is 17 amino acids long. V trimming: 5 bases; J trimming: 4 bases; junction bases outside the gene matches: 13. CDR3 sequence reads: CASSPLGGQGSADTQYF. The CDR3 nucleotides read TGTGCCAGTAGTCCCTTAGGGGGACAGGGATCTGCAGATACGCAGTATTTT.

CDR3 sequence: CASSLRTAHREQYF. The CDR3 region has the DNA TGTGCCAGCAGCTTGCGGACAGCCCACCGCGAGCAGTACTTC. The V and J genes are TRBV7-2 and TRBJ2-7, with a weak D call TRBD1 (6 bases). The CDR3 has 14 residues. V lost 3 bases, J lost 6 bases, and 15 bases lay in between. Germline CDR1 reads SGHTA; CDR2 reads FQGNSA.

The chain has TRBV2 and TRBJ2-1; 9 bases map to TRBD2. V lost 6 bases and J lost 7; bases outside the gene matches: 10. The V gene's germline CDR1 is SNHLY and CDR2 FYNNEI. CDR3 length: 15 residues. CDR3 DNA: TGTGCCAGCAGCTATGAGCGGGAGGCCGATAATGAGCAGTTCTTC. Protein: CASSYEREADNEQFF.

The J gene is TRBJ2-1, the V gene TRBV9; D is possibly TRBD2 (6 bases). The V end was cut by 3 bases, the J end by 2 bases, with 15 bases between. Germline lookup yields CDR1 SGDLS and CDR2 YYNGEE. CDR3 length: 16 amino acids. CDR3 DNA sequence: TGTGCCAGCAGCGGGTCGGGCGGAGGGGCCTACAATGAGCAGTTCTTC. Its translation: CASSGSGGGAYNEQFF.

The gene calls are TRBV15 and TRBJ2-7, with TRBD1 matching 9 bases. The CDR3 runs 13 residues. Germline V CDR1 and CDR2: LNHNV, YYDKDF (reference sequence). The V and J ends lost 8 bases and 3 bases, in that order; junction bases with no gene match: 5. For the CDR3, the DNA is TGTGCCACCTCGGACAGGGGAGGCTACGAGCAGTACTTC. This sequence encodes CATSDRGGYEQYF. Full variable domain (outside the CDR3, taken from reference TRBV15 and TRBJ2-7): DAMVIQNPRYQVTQFGKPVTLSCSQTLNHNVMYWYQQKSSQAPKLLFHYYDKDFNNEADTPDNFQSRRPNTSFCFLDIRSPGLGDTAMYLCATSDRGGYEQYFGPGTRLTVT.

This chain joins TRBV10-1 and TRBJ1-5, with a possible D match to TRBD1 (6 bases). Germline CDR1 WNHNN, CDR2 SYGVQD (reference sequence). CDR3 size: 18 residues. Trimming took off 2 bases at V and 0 bases at J, with 17 bases between the two ends. In DNA form, the CDR3 reads TGCGCCAGCAGTGAGCCCCGGACAGCCTACTATAGCAATCAGCCCCAGCATTTT. Protein product: CASSEPRTAYYSNQPQHF.

This clone was picked up a small number of times. The V gene is TRBV5-4, the J gene TRBJ2-7, with 9 nucleotides matching TRBD1. The CDR3 spans 15 residues. With V trimmed by 3 bases and J by 1 base, 5 bases remained unmatched. CDR1 is SGHNT, CDR2 YYREEE, per germline (reference sequence). The CDR3 is CASSSRDRVSYEQYF. The DNA of the CDR3 is TGTGCCAGCAGCTCCCGGGACAGGGTATCCTACGAGCAGTACTTC.

The chain couples TRBV4-3 to TRBJ2-1; possible D gene TRBD1, 5 bases. V lost 0 bases and J lost 8, with 11 bases in between. CDR3 length: 14 amino acids. Germline CDR1 is LGHNA and CDR2 is YSLEER. CDR3 DNA: TGCGCCAGCAGCCAAGATCCATTAGGGGATGAGCAGTTCTTC. Protein: CASSQDPLGDEQFF.

The gene calls are TRBV6-2 or TRBV6-3 and TRBJ2-2; TRBD1 matches 8 bases. This CDR3 comprises 16 residues. The germline CDR1 and CDR2 sequences are MNHEY and SVGEGT. V lost 6 bases, J lost 3 bases, and 9 bases stayed unmatched. CDR3 coding DNA: TGTGCCAGCAGCTTAGGACAGGGACGGGACACCGGGGAGCTGTTTTTT. Protein: CASSLGQGRDTGELFF.

This clone showed up just a few times. The chain is built from TRBV7-3 and TRBJ2-1; a possible D gene is TRBD2 (6 bases). Germline assignment: CDR1 SGHTA and CDR2 FQGTGA. The CDR3 runs to 15 residues. The germline V and J ends were trimmed by 2 bases and 1 base, with 9 bases remaining between them. Here the CDR3 DNA reads TGTGCCAGCAGCTTAGGGACTCATTCCTACAATGAGCAGTTCTTC. Translation: CASSLGTHSYNEQFF.

V is TRBV19 and J is TRBJ1-5; a weak D match, TRBD1 (5 bases). The CDR3 runs 13 residues. Trimming pared 7 bases from V and 7 bases from J, leaving 14 bases between. CDR1 is LNHDA and CDR2 is SQIVND in the germline V gene (reference sequence). The CDR3 loop reads CASTTGGGQPQHF. The DNA of the CDR3 is TGTGCCAGTACCACGGGGGGAGGACAGCCCCAGCATTTT.

The J gene is TRBJ1-5, the V gene TRBV3-1 (or the pseudogene TRBV3-2); D not certain. The germline V gene has CDR1 LGHDT and CDR2 YNNKEL (reference sequence). Trimming took off 4 bases at V and 5 bases at J, with 9 bases between the two ends. The CDR3 is 13 residues long. In DNA, the CDR3 is TGTGCCAGCAGCCCCGCGAGGGATCAGCCCCAGCATTTT. This gives the protein CASSPARDQPQHF.

The rearrangement uses TRBV29-1 and TRBJ2-2; D is unclear. Germline V gene data show CDR1 as SQVTM and CDR2 as ANQGSEA. This CDR3 spans 11 amino acids. Trimming cost V 7 bases and J 2 bases, with 5 bases left between them. The CDR3 protein is CSGQNTGELFF. CDR3 bases: TGCAGCGGTCAAAACACCGGGGAGCTGTTTTTT.

The V and J genes are TRBV6-6 and TRBJ1-1; 9 positions agree with TRBD1. Germline CDR1 reads MNHNY; CDR2 reads SVGAGI (reference sequence). The CDR3 consists of 14 residues. V dropped 7 bases and J dropped 4; count of bases not matched to a gene: 7. CDR3 amino acids: CASIGTGLTTEAFF. CDR3 coding DNA: TGTGCCAGCATAGGGACAGGGCTCACCACTGAAGCTTTCTTT.

This clone came up once. The chain carries TRBV7-9 and TRBJ1-4; tentative D call: TRBD1 (6 bases). Trimming left V 3 bases short and J 5 bases short, with 10 bases between. CDR1 and CDR2 (germline): SEHNR, FQNEAQ (reference sequence). CDR3 length: 14 residues. CDR3 in amino acids: CASSFGQGNEKLFF. CDR3 DNA sequence: TGTGCCAGCAGCTTCGGCCAGGGGAATGAAAAACTGTTTTTT.

CDR3 sequence reads: CASRGAGTGELFF. CDR3 nucleotide sequence: TGTGCCAGCAGGGGGGCAGGGACCGGGGAGCTGTTTTTT. This chain joins TRBV7-2 and TRBJ2-2, with a tentative D call TRBD1 (6 bases). Germline CDR1 and CDR2: SGHTA and FQGNSA. CDR3 size: 13 residues. V shed 6 bases and J shed 5 bases, with 10 bases lying between them. Full variable domain (outside the CDR3, taken from reference TRBV7-2 and TRBJ2-2): GAGVSQSPSNKVTEKGKDVELRCDPISGHTALYWYRQSLGQGLEFLIYFQGNSAPDKSGLPSDRFSAERTGGSVSTLTIQRTQQEDSAVYLCASRGAGTGELFFGEGSRLTVL.

The chain has TRBV29-1 and TRBJ1-4, with a weak D call TRBD1 (5 bases). V was pared by 6 bases and J by 0 bases, with 11 bases between. This CDR3 is built from 14 residues. In germline, CDR1 is SQVTM, CDR2 ANQGSEA. The CDR3 loop reads CSVLNRTTNEKLFF. Written as DNA, the CDR3 is TGCAGCGTACTCAACAGGACAACTAATGAAAAACTGTTTTTT. The full variable domain, its missing parts supplied by reference TRBV29-1 and TRBJ1-4, is SAVISQKPSRDICQRGTSLTIQCQVDSQVTMMFWYRQQPGQSLTLIATANQGSEATYESGFVIDKFPISRPNLTFSTLTVSNMSPEDSSIYLCSVLNRTTNEKLFFGSGTQLSVL.

This clone has just one count. At the DNA level, this CDR3 is encoded by other sequences in the same sample as well. The rearrangement joins TRBV19 to TRBJ2-7; 8 nucleotides match TRBD1. Germline lookup yields CDR1 LNHDA and CDR2 SQIVND (reference sequence). After removal of 4 bases from V and 2 bases from J, the junction contained 4 bases not matched to a gene. The CDR3 spans 14 residues. CDR3 in amino acids: CASSTRDRPYEQYF. The CDR3 nucleotides are TGTGCCAGTAGTACTAGGGACAGGCCCTACGAGCAGTACTTC.

This chain connects TRBV5-6 to TRBJ1-6, with unresolved D. The CDR3 extends over 17 amino acids. Trimming cost V 3 bases and J 3 bases, with 16 bases left between them. Per the germline V gene, CDR1 is SGHDT and CDR2 is YYEEEE. CDR3 residues: CASSSWMEIVYNSPLHF. The CDR3 coding sequence is TGTGCCAGCAGCTCTTGGATGGAGATAGTCTATAATTCACCCCTCCACTTT.

The chain has TRBV7-9 and TRBJ2-7, with D unresolved. V lost 3 bases and J 7 bases, leaving 10 bases between the germline ends. Germline CDR1 reads SEHNR; CDR2 reads FQNEAQ (reference sequence). The length of the CDR3 is 12 residues. CDR3 region: CASSLAFNEQYF. As DNA, the CDR3 is TGTGCCAGCAGCTTGGCCTTCAATGAGCAGTACTTC.

The chain carries TRBV7-9 and TRBJ1-2; D is possibly TRBD1 (5 bases). Germline V gene lookup returns CDR1 SEHNR and CDR2 FQNEAQ (reference sequence). V lost 1 base to trimming and J lost 7 bases, with 10 bases between them. This CDR3 region has 13 residues. CDR3 loop: CASSLGTTAGYTF. CDR3 in DNA: TGTGCCAGCAGCTTAGGGACGACAGCTGGCTACACCTTC.

The chain is built from TRBV30 and TRBJ1-5; 7 bases align to TRBD1. Germline V CDR1 and CDR2: GTSNPN, SVGIG (reference sequence). The CDR3 has 15 residues. J gave up 4 bases and V 2 bases, and 8 bases lay outside the gene matches. The CDR3 nucleotides are TGTGCCTGGAGTTCAGGGGGTCGTTATAATCAGCCCCAGCATTTT. Its translation is CAWSSGGRYNQPQHF.

In this sample, this clone turned up many times. This chain joins TRBV7-6 and TRBJ1-2; D remains ambiguous. CDR1 is SGHVS and CDR2 is FNYEAQ in the germline V gene. This CDR3 contains 17 residues. The V gene lost 4 bases and the J gene lost 0 bases, with 18 bases spanning the gap. CDR3 region: CASSSGGLNPTNYGYTF. DNA for the CDR3: TGTGCCAGCAGCTCAGGAGGGCTCAACCCAACTAACTATGGCTACACCTTC.

The count of this clone is one. The chain links TRBV6-4 to TRBJ1-1, with D perhaps TRBD1 (5 bases). Germline loops: CDR1 MRHNA, CDR2 SNTAGT. Trimming removed 6 bases from V and 3 bases from J, with 11 bases in between. The CDR3 consists of 13 residues. Written as DNA, the CDR3 is TGTGCCAGCAGCACCACGACAGACACTGAAGCTTTCTTT. It translates to CASSTTTDTEAFF.

This clone has a single count. The V call is TRBV28, the J call TRBJ2-1; D is possibly TRBD1 (5 bases). From germline, CDR1 is MDHEN and CDR2 SYDVKM. Between the trimmed V and J ends, which lost 5 bases and 0 bases, there was a span of 14 bases. This CDR3 is built from 16 residues. CDR3: CASSPPGSASYNEQFF. DNA for the CDR3: TGTGCCAGCAGTCCTCCAGGGTCGGCCTCCTACAATGAGCAGTTCTTC.

This clone has a single count. The V and J genes are TRBV7-2 and TRBJ1-5, with 10 bases matching TRBD1. Looked up from germline, CDR1 is SGHTA and CDR2 is FQGNSA. The junction had 2 bases not matched to a gene; V was cut back by 5 bases and J by 1 base. The CDR3 extends over 15 amino acids. The CDR3 bases are TGTGCCAGCAGCCAGGACAGGGGGAGCAATCAGCCCCAGCATTTT. Protein: CASSQDRGSNQPQHF.

This chain links TRBV15 with TRBJ1-2, with D possibly matching TRBD1 (6 bases). CDR1 LNHNV and CDR2 YYDKDF come from the germline V gene (reference sequence). Trimming pared 0 bases from V and 6 bases from J, leaving 11 bases between. The CDR3 contains 14 residues. The CDR3 spells CATSRELSGDGYTF. The CDR3 DNA is TGTGCCACCAGCAGAGAGTTGTCAGGGGATGGCTACACCTTC.

On this clone: Other nucleotide sequences in the sample specify the same CDR3. This chain joins TRBV5-1 and TRBJ2-5; 7 bases match TRBD1. V was clipped by 4 bases and J by 1 base; unmatched bases: 4. This CDR3 has 14 residues. Germline-derived CDR1 and CDR2 are SGHRS and YFSETQ. The CDR3 DNA sequence: TGCGCCAGCAGCCTAGGGACAGCCCAAGAGACCCAGTACTTC. Amino acid sequence: CASSLGTAQETQYF.

Concerning this clone itself: The same CDR3 also results from other DNA sequences found in this sample. The chain links TRBV4-3 to TRBJ1-5; D is undetermined. The CDR3 contains 14 residues. The V gene's germline CDR1 is LGHNA and CDR2 YSLEER. V was cut by 3 bases and J by 0 bases, with 6 bases left in between. DNA for the CDR3: TGCGCCAGCAGCCAGTACTATAGCAATCAGCCCCAGCATTTT. Translating it yields CASSQYYSNQPQHF.

The rearrangement uses TRBV10-3 and TRBJ2-3; the D gene is possibly TRBD2 (6 bases). The CDR3 length is 14 residues. Per the germline V gene, CDR1 is ENHRY and CDR2 is SYGVKD. V shed 8 bases and J shed 1 base, with 13 bases lying between them. In DNA, the CDR3 is TGTGCCATCCGTAGCGGATATCGCACAGATACGCAGTATTTT. Residues: CAIRSGYRTDTQYF.

CDR3 sequence (DNA): TGTGCCAGCAGTGACCCGGGACACCGGGGGGACGAGCAGTACTTC. This gives the protein CASSDPGHRGDEQYF. The V gene is TRBV28, the J gene TRBJ2-7; D might be TRBD2 (7 bases). V was cut by 5 bases and J by 5 bases, with 19 bases left in between. The CDR3 has 15 residues. CDR1 and CDR2 (germline): MDHEN, SYDVKM.